The sequence of this T cell receptor (beta chain) was determined in a study of a mutant IDH1 vaccine in newly diagnosed glioma. Time point given: week 5, during vaccination. The study gave 300 ug of mutant IDH1 20-mer peptide per vaccine dose, with topical imiquimod. Study conclusions and caveats: Immune responses induced by the vaccine were seen in over 80% of patients, spanning multiple MHC alleles. Pseudoprogression appeared independent of alterations in top peripheral clonotypes.

The CDR3 runs to 11 residues. Trimming pared 8 bases from V and 14 bases from J, leaving 16 bases between. CDR1 is WSHSY and CDR2 is SAAADI in the germline V gene. In its sample, this clone was seen once. Its antigen is not known. The table came from immunoSEQ multiplex PCR; TCRdb's copy has only in-frame clones and leaves some out. Here the sample spans tens of thousands of clones, approximately 80% being singletons. The source was PBMCs, collected from a glioma patient whose treatment included an IDH1 peptide vaccine. This TCR was sampled from a man aged 45-60 years with glioma. The chain recombines TRBV10-2 with TRBJ2-4, with D unresolved. The CDR3 nucleotides read TGCGCCAGCGAGGCGGATGGCGGAAAGTACTTC. Translated: CASEADGGKYF.